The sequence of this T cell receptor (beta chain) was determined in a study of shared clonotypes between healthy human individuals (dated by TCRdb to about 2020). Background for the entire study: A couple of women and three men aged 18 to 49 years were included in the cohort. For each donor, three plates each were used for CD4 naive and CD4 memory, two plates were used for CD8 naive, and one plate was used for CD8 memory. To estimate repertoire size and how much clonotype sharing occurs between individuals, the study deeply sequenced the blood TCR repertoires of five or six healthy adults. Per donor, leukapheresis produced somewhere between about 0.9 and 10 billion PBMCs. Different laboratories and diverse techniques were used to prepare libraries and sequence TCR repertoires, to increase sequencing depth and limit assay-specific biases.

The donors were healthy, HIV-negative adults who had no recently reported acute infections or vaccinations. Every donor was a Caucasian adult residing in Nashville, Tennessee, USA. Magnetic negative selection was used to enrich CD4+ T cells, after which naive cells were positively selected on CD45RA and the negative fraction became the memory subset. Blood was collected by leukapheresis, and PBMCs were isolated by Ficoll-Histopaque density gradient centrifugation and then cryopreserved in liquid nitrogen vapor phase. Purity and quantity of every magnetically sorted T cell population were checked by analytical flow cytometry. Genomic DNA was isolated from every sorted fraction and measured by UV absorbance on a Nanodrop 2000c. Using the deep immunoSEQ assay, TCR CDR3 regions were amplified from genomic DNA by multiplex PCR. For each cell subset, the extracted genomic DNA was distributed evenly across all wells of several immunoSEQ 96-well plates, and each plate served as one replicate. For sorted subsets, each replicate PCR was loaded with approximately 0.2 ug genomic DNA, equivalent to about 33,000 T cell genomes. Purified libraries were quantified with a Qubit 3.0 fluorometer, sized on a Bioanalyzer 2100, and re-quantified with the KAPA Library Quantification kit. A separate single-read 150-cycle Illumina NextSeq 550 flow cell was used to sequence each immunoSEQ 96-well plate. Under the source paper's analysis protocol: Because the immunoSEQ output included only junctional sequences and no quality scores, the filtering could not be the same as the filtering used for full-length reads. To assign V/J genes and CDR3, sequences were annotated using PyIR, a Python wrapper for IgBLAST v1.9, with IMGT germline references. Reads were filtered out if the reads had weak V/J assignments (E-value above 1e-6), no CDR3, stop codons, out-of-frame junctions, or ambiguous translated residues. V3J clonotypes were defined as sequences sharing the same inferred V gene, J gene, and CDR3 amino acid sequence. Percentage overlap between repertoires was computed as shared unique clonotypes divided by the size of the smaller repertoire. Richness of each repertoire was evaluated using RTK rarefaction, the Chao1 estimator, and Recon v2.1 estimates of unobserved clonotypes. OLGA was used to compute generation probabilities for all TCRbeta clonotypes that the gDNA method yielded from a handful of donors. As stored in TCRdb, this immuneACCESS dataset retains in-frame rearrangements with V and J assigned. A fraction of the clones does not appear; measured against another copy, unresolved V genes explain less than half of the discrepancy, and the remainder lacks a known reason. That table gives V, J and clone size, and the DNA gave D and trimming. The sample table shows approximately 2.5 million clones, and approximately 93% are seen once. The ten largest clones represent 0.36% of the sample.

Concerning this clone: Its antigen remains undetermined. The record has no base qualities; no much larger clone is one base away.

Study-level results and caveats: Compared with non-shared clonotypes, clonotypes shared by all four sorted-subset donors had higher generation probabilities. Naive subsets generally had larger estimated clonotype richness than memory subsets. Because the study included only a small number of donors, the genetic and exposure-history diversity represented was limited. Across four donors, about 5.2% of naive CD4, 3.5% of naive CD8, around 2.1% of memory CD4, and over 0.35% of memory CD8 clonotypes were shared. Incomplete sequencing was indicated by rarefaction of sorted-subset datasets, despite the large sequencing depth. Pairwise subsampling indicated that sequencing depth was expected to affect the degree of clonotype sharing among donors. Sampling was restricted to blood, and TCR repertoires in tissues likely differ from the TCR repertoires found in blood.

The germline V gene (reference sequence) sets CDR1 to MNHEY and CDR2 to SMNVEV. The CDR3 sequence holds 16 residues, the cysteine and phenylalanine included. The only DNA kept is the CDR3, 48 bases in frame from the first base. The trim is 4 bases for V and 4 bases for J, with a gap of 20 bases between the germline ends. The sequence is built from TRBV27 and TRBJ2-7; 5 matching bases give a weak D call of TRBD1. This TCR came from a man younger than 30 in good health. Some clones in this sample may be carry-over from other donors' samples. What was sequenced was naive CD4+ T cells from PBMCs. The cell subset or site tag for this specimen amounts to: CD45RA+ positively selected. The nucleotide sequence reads TGTGCCAGCAGTTGGTTGGGGCCCGCATTCGGGTACGAGCAGTACTTC. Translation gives CASSWLGPAFGYEQYF.